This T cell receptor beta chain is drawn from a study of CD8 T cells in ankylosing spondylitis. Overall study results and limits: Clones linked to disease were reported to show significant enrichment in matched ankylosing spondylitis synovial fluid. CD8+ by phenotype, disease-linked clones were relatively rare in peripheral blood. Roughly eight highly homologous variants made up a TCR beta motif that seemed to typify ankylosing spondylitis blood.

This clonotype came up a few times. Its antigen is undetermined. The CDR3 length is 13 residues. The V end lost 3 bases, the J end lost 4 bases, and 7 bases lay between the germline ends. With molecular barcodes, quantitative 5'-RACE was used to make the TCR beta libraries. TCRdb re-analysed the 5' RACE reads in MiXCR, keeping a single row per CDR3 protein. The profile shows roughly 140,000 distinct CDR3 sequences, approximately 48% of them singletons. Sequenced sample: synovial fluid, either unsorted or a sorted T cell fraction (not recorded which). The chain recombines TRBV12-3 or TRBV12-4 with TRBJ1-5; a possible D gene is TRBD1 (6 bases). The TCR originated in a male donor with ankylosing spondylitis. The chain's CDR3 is CASSFGQNQPQHF. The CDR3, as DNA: TGTGCCAGCAGTTTTGGACAGAATCAGCCCCAGCATTTT.